This T cell receptor beta chain was retrieved from a study of blood T cells in healthy people across ages. Turning to the study itself: About one barcoded TCR beta cDNA was captured per two T cells.

The use of a sample-barcoded 5' primer and a J-beta primer mix characterized a second PCR of roughly 6 to 11 cycles. MiXCR, applied by TCRdb to the 5' RACE reads, yields one record per CDR3 protein. Here the sample spans around 1,800,000 distinct CDR3 sequences, about two fifths being singletons. CDR3 length: 13 residues. CDR1 DFQATT and CDR2 SNEGSKA come from the germline V gene (reference sequence). Losses at the gene ends were 6 bases for V and 7 bases for J; bases not matched to a gene: 10. This TCR came from a human donor in good health. Specimen: blood. The rearrangement links TRBV20-1 to TRBJ2-3; 7 bases fit TRBD2. CDR3 sequence reads: CSAAGLIGHTQYF. The CDR3 DNA is TGCAGTGCAGCGGGGTTAATAGGGCATACGCAGTATTTT.